This T cell receptor (beta chain) was captured in a study of blood T cell repertoires in COVID-19. Background on the study: Acute and convalescent COVID-19 samples came from the United States, Italy and Spain. Sources were T cells, B-cell-depleted T cells, or PBMCs; the material itself was cDNA or gDNA.

Original analysis: By means of reference gene primer amplification, nucleated cell counts were estimated. The method was immunoSEQ multiplex PCR; TCRdb's version includes in-frame clones alone and lacks a portion of them. The V and J calls and clone size were taken over from that table, and D and trimming were inferred from the DNA. Of fewer than 350,000 clones in the sample, around 81% were seen once. Sequenced: peripheral blood. The clonotype was recovered from a woman between 55 and 75 years old with active or convalescent COVID-19.

The DNA of the CDR3 is TGTGCCAGTAGTAATCCCAGGGTCGGTCAGCCCCAGCATTTT. This gives the protein CASSNPRVGQPQHF. The chain has TRBV19 and TRBJ1-5, with a possible D match to TRBD1 (5 bases). V was pared by 4 bases and J by 6 bases, with 13 bases between. The germline gives CDR1 LNHDA, CDR2 SQIVND (reference sequence). The CDR3 contains 14 residues.